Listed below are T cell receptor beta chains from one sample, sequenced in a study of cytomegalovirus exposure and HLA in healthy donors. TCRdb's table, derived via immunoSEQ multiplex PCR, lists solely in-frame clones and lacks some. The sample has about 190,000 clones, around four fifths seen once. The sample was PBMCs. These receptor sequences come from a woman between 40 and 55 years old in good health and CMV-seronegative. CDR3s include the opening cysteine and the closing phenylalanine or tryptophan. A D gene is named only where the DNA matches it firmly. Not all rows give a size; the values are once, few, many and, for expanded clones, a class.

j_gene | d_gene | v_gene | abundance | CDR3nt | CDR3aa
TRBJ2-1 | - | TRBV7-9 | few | TGTGCCAGCAGCCCCGGGGTCGATGAGCAGTTCTTC | CASSPGVDEQFF
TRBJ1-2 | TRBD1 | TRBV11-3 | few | TGTGCCAGCAGCGTCGGACAGGAGATTAACTATGGCTACACCTTC | CASSVGQEINYGYTF
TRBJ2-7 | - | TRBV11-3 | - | TGTGCCAGCAGCTTAGGCGGGGTTACCTACGAGCAGTACTTC | CASSLGGVTYEQYF
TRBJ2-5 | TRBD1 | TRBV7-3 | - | TGTGCCAGCAGCTGGGGGGGACAGGGGAATCAAGAGACCCAGTACTTC | CASSWGGQGNQETQYF
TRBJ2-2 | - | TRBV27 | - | TGTGCCAGCAGTGTGACTCGCTCCACCGGGGAGCTGTTTTTT | CASSVTRSTGELFF
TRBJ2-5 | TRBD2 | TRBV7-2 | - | TGTGCCAGCAGCTTACGTGGACTAGCGGGGGTACAAGAGACCCAGTACTTC | CASSLRGLAGVQETQYF
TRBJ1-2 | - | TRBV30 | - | TGTGCCTGGAGTGTATCGATATCGGGTTATGGCTACACCTTC | CAWSVSISGYGYTF
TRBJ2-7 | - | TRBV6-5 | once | TGTGCCAGCAGTTACGCCTCCGGGGGCGAGCAGTACTTC | CASSYASGGEQYF
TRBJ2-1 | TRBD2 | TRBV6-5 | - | TGTGCCAGCAGTTATCCCAAGACTAGCTTTTCTGAGCAGTTCTTC | CASSYPKTSFSEQFF
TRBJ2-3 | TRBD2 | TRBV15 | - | TGTGCCACCAGCAGAGATATGGGGGGGTACGCAGATACGCAGTATTTT | CATSRDMGGYADTQYF
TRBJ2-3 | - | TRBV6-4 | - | TGTGCCAGCAGTGACTCGAGTCGGGGTTCAGGAGATACGCAGTATTTT | CASSDSSRGSGDTQYF
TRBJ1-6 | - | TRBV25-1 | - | TGTGCCAGCAGTGAATATGGAGGTCTTAATTCACCCCTCCACTTT | CASSEYGGLNSPLHF
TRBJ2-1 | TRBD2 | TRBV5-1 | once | TGCGCCAGCAGCTTGGTCGCGGGAGACCTCCTAGCCTACAATGAGCAGTTCTTC | CASSLVAGDLLAYNEQFF
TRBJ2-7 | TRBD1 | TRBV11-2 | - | TGTGCCAGCAGCACAGGGGGCGCCCCGGGAGAGCAGTACTTC | CASSTGGAPGEQYF
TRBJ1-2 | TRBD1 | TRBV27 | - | TGTGCCAGCAGTTTATCCTTGTTCACAGGACAGGGTGGCTCCGGCTACACCTTC | CASSLSLFTGQGGSGYTF
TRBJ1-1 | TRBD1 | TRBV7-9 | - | TGTTCCAGCAGCTCCTGGGACAGGGGGCCTGAAGCTTTCTTT | CSSSSWDRGPEAFF
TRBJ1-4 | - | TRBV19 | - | TGTGCCAGTAAGTTGGACAGAGTAGATGAAAAACTGTTTTTT | CASKLDRVDEKLFF
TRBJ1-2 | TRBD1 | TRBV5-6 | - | TGTGCCAGCAGCTTTACAGGGGGCGGGGGCTACACCTTC | CASSFTGGGGYTF